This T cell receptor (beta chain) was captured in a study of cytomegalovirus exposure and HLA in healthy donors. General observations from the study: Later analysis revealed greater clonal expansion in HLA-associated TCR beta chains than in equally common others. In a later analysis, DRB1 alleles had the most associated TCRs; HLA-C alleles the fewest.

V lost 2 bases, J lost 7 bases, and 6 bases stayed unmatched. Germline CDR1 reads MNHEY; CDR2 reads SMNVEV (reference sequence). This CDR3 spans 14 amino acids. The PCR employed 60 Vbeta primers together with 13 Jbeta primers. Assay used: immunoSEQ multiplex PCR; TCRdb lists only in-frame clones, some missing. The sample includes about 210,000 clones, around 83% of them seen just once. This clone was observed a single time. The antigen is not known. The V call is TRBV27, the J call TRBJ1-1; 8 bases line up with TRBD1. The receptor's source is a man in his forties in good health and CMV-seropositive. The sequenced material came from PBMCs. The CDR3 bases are TGTGCCAGCAGTTTAGGGCAGGGGGCCGGTGAAGCTTTCTTT. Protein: CASSLGQGAGEAFF.